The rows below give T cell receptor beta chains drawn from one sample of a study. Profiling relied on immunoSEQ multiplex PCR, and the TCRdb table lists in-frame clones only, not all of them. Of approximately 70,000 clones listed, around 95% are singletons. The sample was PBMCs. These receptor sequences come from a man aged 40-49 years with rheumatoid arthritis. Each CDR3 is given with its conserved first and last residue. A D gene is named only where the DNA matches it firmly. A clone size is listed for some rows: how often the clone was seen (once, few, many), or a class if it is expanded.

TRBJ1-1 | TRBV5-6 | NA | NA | CASSLVWGEGEAFF | TGTGCCAGCAGCTTGGTGTGGGGAGAGGGTGAAGCTTTCTTT
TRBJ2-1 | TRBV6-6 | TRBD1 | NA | CASSPSSKGATYNEQFF | TGTGCCAGCAGTCCCAGCAGTAAGGGGGCAACCTACAATGAGCAGTTCTTC
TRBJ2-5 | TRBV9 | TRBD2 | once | CASSFTGTSGRETQYF | TGTGCCAGCAGCTTTACCGGGACTAGCGGGAGGGAGACCCAGTACTTC
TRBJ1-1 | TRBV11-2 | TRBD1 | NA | CASSLSGGTEAFF | TGTGCCAGCAGCCTGTCAGGGGGCACTGAAGCTTTCTTT
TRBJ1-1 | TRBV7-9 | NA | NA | CASSLVSGSEAFF | TGTGCCAGCAGCTTAGTTTCCGGGTCTGAAGCTTTCTTT
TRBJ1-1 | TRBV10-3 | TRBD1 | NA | CAISELDRGTEAFF | TGTGCCATCAGTGAGCTAGACAGGGGCACTGAAGCTTTCTTT
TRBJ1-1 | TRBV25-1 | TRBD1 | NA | CASSEEGQPNTEAFF | TGTGCCAGCAGTGAGGAGGGACAGCCGAACACTGAAGCTTTCTTT
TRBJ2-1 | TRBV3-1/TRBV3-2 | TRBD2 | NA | CASSQDRRLAEFF | TGTGCCAGCAGCCAAGATAGGAGACTAGCGGAGTTCTTC
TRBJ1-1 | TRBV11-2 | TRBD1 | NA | CASCRGRYTEAFF | TGTGCCAGCTGCAGGGGGAGGTACACTGAAGCTTTCTTT
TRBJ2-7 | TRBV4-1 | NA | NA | CASSLSWGPVTYEQYF | TGCGCCAGCAGCCTATCATGGGGGCCAGTTACCTACGAGCAGTACTTC
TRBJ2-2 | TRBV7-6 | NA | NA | CASSLGQGYGTGELFF | TGTGCCAGCAGCTTAGGGCAGGGGTATGGCACCGGGGAGCTGTTTTTT
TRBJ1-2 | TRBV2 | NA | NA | CASSEILTSQGDGYTF | TGTGCCAGCAGTGAAATCCTCACAAGTCAAGGGGATGGCTACACCTTC
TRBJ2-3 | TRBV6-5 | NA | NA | CASSYSGENTQYF | TGTGCCAGCAGTTACTCGGGCGAGAATACGCAGTATTTT
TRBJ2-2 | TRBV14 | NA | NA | CASSQVGGANTGELFF | TGTGCCAGCAGCCAAGTGGGGGGCGCGAACACCGGGGAGCTGTTTTTT
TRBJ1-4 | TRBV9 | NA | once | CASSVDDGFNNEKLFF | TGTGCCAGCAGCGTAGACGATGGTTTTAATAATGAAAAACTGTTTTTT
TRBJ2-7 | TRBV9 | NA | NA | CASSVGGQARYEQYF | TGTGCCAGCAGCGTAGGAGGGCAAGCTCGCTACGAGCAGTACTTC
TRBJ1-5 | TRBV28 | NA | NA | CASSTNQPQHF | TGTGCCAGCAGCACCAATCAGCCCCAGCATTTT
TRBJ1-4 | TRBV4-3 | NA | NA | CASSQDLSNEKLFF | TGCGCCAGCAGCCAAGACCTGTCTAATGAAAAACTGTTTTTT
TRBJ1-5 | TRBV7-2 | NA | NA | CASSLAGAEYQPQHF | TGTGCCAGCAGCTTAGCTGGGGCGGAGTATCAGCCCCAGCATTTT
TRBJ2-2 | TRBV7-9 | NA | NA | CASSLSALTGELFF | TGTGCCAGCAGCTTATCTGCTTTGACCGGGGAGCTGTTTTTT